This is a list of T cell receptor beta chains from one sample in a study of Ad26.COV2.S vaccination and SARS-CoV-2 variants. TCRdb keeps only in-frame clones here, not all; method: immunoSEQ multiplex PCR. Among around 340,000 clones listed, roughly 89% were seen once. The source was peripheral blood, collected in a trial of Ad26.COV2.S vaccine versus placebo. The receptors derive from a person aged 18-60 years who received the Ad26.COV2.S COVID-19 vaccine or a placebo. The CDR3 runs from the conserved cysteine through the conserved F or W. The D gene is left open where the match is weak. The listing skips clone size in some rows; elsewhere it reads once, few, many or a size class.

j_call v_call cdr3_length d_call clone_size cdr3_aa cdr3_nt
TRBJ1-3 TRBV14 14 . once CASSPGRFRDTIYF TGTGCCAGCAGCCCAGGTCGCTTTCGGGACACCATATATTTT
TRBJ2-1 TRBV7-2 16 TRBD2 . CASSLARAGGLTEQFF TGTGCCAGCAGCTTAGCGAGGGCGGGGGGCCTGACTGAGCAGTTCTTC
TRBJ2-7 TRBV7-2 14 . . CASSLTPLGYEQYF TGTGCCAGCAGCTTAACCCCCCTAGGGTACGAGCAGTACTTC
TRBJ2-1 TRBV5-1 16 TRBD2 . CASSLAAGGPNNEQFF TGCGCCAGCAGCTTGGCAGCGGGAGGGCCTAACAATGAGCAGTTCTTC
TRBJ2-5 TRBV9 16 TRBD1 . CASSGPPGQGRETQYF TGTGCCAGCAGCGGTCCACCGGGACAGGGGAGGGAGACCCAGTACTTC
TRBJ1-2 TRBV6-5 16 . . CASSYGLSLSNYGYTF TGTGCCAGCAGTTATGGCCTGAGTTTGTCTAACTATGGCTACACCTTC
TRBJ1-6 TRBV11-3 13 . . CASSLVRGSPLHF TGTGCCAGCAGCTTAGTTAGGGGCTCACCCCTCCACTTT
TRBJ1-2 TRBV28 11 . . CASSFGGGYTF TGTGCCAGCAGTTTTGGCGGTGGCTACACCTTC
TRBJ2-6 TRBV3-1/TRBV3-2 16 . . CASSQDLVSGANVLTF TGTGCCAGCAGCCAAGATTTGGTCTCTGGGGCCAACGTCCTGACTTTC
TRBJ1-1 TRBV7-2 11 . . CASSLVPEAFF TGTGCCAGCAGCTTAGTCCCTGAAGCTTTCTTT
TRBJ2-7 TRBV12-5 13 . . CASGSRPSYEQYF TGTGCTAGTGGCTCAAGACCGTCCTACGAGCAGTACTTC
TRBJ2-1 TRBV27 12 . . CASSPSDNEQFF TGTGCCAGCAGTCCCAGTGACAATGAGCAGTTCTTC
TRBJ2-5 TRBV20-1 15 TRBD2 . CSASLWQRGGETQYF TGCAGTGCTAGTCTGTGGCAGCGGGGTGGAGAGACCCAGTACTTC
TRBJ1-5 TRBV2 13 . . CASSGDRTQPQHF TGTGCCAGCAGTGGCGACAGGACTCAGCCCCAGCATTTT
TRBJ1-5 TRBV6-5 14 TRBD1 . CASSYGQAGQPQHF TGTGCCAGCAGTTACGGACAGGCGGGCCAGCCCCAGCATTTT
TRBJ2-7 TRBV5-1 14 TRBD2 . CASRRAIAGVEQYF TGCGCCAGCAGGCGAGCCATAGCGGGAGTCGAGCAGTACTTC
TRBJ1-6 TRBV14 16 . . CASSSIQGRDNSPLHF TGTGCCAGCAGCAGTATACAGGGACGGGATAATTCACCCCTCCACTTT
TRBJ2-2 TRBV28 16 TRBD2 . CASSPGTSESTGELFF TGTGCCAGCAGTCCGGGGACTAGCGAGAGCACCGGGGAGCTGTTTTTT
TRBJ1-2 TRBV9 15 . . CASSPGGGSNYGYTF TGTGCCAGCAGCCCCGGGGGGGGTTCTAACTATGGCTACACCTTC
TRBJ2-7 TRBV5-1 16 . . CASSRDSGQATYEQYF TGCGCCAGCAGCAGGGACTCCGGACAGGCTACCTACGAGCAGTACTTC
TRBJ1-1 TRBV5-1 14 . few CASSLGSGNTEAFF TGCGCCAGCAGCTTGGGGTCGGGGAACACTGAAGCTTTCTTT
TRBJ1-1 TRBV5-1 13 . . CASSSTGDTEAFF TGCGCCAGCAGTTCGACAGGAGACACTGAAGCTTTCTTT
TRBJ1-1 TRBV7-9 12 . once CASSPQGTEAFF TGTGCCAGCAGCCCACAGGGCACTGAAGCTTTCTTT
TRBJ2-5 TRBV24-1 14 . . CATSDSAYQETQYF TGTGCCACCAGTGATAGTGCGTACCAAGAGACCCAGTACTTC
TRBJ1-4 TRBV2 13 . . CASRVRRDEKLFF TGTGCCAGCAGGGTTCGGCGGGATGAAAAACTGTTTTTT
TRBJ2-1 TRBV18 16 . . CASSITPGRGSHEQFF TGTGCCAGCTCAATCACACCGGGACGTGGTTCTCATGAGCAGTTCTTC
TRBJ2-1 TRBV29-1 14 TRBD2 few CSAPGTRSYNEQFF TGCAGCGCCCCGGGGACTAGGTCCTACAATGAGCAGTTCTTC
TRBJ2-5 TRBV28 15 . . CASSLFGVSQETQYF TGTGCCAGCAGTTTGTTCGGGGTTTCCCAAGAGACCCAGTACTTC
TRBJ1-2 TRBV12-3/TRBV12-4 13 . once CASSLSGDYGYTF TGTGCCAGCAGTTTATCCGGGGACTATGGCTACACCTTC
TRBJ2-3 TRBV19 16 . . CASSKILGTSTDTQYF TGTGCCAGTAGTAAGATACTGGGAACTAGCACAGATACGCAGTATTTT
TRBJ1-1 TRBV12-3/TRBV12-4 13 . . CASSLAGNTEAFF TGTGCCAGCAGTTTAGCGGGGAACACTGAAGCTTTCTTT
TRBJ2-2 TRBV9 17 . . CASSVDVNPLNTGELFF TGTGCCAGCAGCGTAGATGTAAACCCCCTAAACACCGGGGAGCTGTTTTTT
TRBJ1-4 TRBV7-9 16 TRBD1 . CASSSDRAGDNEKLFF TGTGCCAGCAGCTCCGACAGGGCGGGGGATAATGAAAAACTGTTTTTT
TRBJ2-1 TRBV7-6 15 . . CASSFLLGTYNEQFF TGTGCCAGCAGCTTCCTATTAGGGACCTACAATGAGCAGTTCTTC
TRBJ1-5 TRBV6-1 15 . . CASSEQGGAHQPQHF TGTGCCAGCAGTGAACAAGGGGGGGCCCATCAGCCCCAGCATTTT
TRBJ1-1 TRBV25-1 14 . . CASSGTGLPTEAFF TGTGCCAGCAGTGGTACAGGACTCCCCACTGAAGCTTTCTTT
TRBJ1-1 TRBV15 13 . . CATSRNLNTEAFF TGTGCCACCAGCAGAAACCTGAACACTGAAGCTTTCTTT
TRBJ1-2 TRBV19 13 TRBD1 once CASSEQGAYGYTF TGTGCCAGTAGTGAACAGGGGGCATATGGCTACACCTTC
TRBJ2-5 TRBV5-6 15 TRBD1 . CASSADRGSRETQYF TGTGCCAGCAGCGCGGACAGGGGATCGCGCGAGACCCAGTACTTC
TRBJ2-7 TRBV5-1 15 . . CASSLDHGSQAEQYF TGCGCCAGCAGCTTGGATCACGGGAGTCAGGCCGAGCAGTACTTC
TRBJ1-4 TRBV9 16 TRBD1 . CASSVGGGVDNEKLFF TGTGCCAGCAGCGTAGGAGGGGGCGTCGATAATGAAAAACTGTTTTTT
TRBJ1-5 TRBV7-2 15 TRBD1 few CASSLGQGVNQPQHF TGTGCCAGCAGCTTAGGACAGGGTGTCAATCAGCCCCAGCATTTT
TRBJ2-3 TRBV5-5 14 TRBD1 . CASSPDRVTDTQYF TGTGCCAGCAGCCCGGACAGGGTGACAGATACGCAGTATTTT
TRBJ2-2 TRBV19 16 . . CASRAATGTYTGELFF TGTGCCAGTAGGGCCGCGACAGGGACTTACACCGGGGAGCTGTTTTTT
TRBJ2-2 TRBV5-6 16 . . CASSLSFTVNTGELFF TGTGCCAGCAGCTTGAGTTTTACGGTAAACACCGGGGAGCTGTTTTTT
TRBJ1-2 TRBV28 12 . . CASSLGLGGYTF TGTGCCAGCAGTCTCGGTTTGGGGGGCTACACCTTC
TRBJ2-1 TRBV6-5 13 . . CASKRGRDDEQFF TGTGCCAGCAAGAGAGGGCGGGATGACGAGCAGTTCTTC
TRBJ1-4 TRBV11-2 15 TRBD1 once CASSRNRGRGEKLFF TGTGCCAGCAGCAGGAACAGGGGGCGCGGTGAAAAACTGTTTTTT
TRBJ1-5 TRBV12-2 16 . . CASRLASQGGFQPQHF TGTGCAAGTCGCTTAGCCTCCCAGGGAGGATTTCAGCCCCAGCATTTT
TRBJ2-7 TRBV9 17 . . CASSVGLSGPGLSEQYF TGTGCCAGCAGCGTAGGTTTGTCTGGCCCTGGCCTCTCCGAGCAGTACTTC
TRBJ1-6 TRBV5-4 12 TRBD1 . CASGTGESPLHF TGTGCCAGCGGGACAGGGGAATCACCCCTCCACTTT
TRBJ2-2 TRBV7-9 12 . . CASSLTAGELFF TGTGCCAGCAGCCTGACAGCCGGGGAGCTGTTTTTT
TRBJ2-3 TRBV6-2/TRBV6-3 16 TRBD1 once CASSKNRDRATDTQYF TGTGCCAGCAGTAAAAACCGGGACAGGGCAACAGATACGCAGTATTTT
TRBJ2-5 TRBV28 13 . . CASSPQGRETQYF TGTGCCAGCAGTCCACAGGGTCGGGAGACCCAGTACTTC
TRBJ2-7 TRBV5-1 14 . . CATARTSYDYEQYF TGCGCCACAGCACGGACGTCTTATGACTACGAGCAGTACTTC
TRBJ1-2 TRBV5-1 14 . once CASSPSPGNYGYTF TGCGCCAGCAGCCCCTCTCCAGGGAACTATGGCTACACCTTC
TRBJ1-4 TRBV10-3 15 . few CAISREYATNEKLFF TGTGCCATCAGCAGGGAATATGCAACTAATGAAAAACTGTTTTTT